This T cell receptor beta chain was captured by sequencing in a study of Graves' ophthalmopathy and Graves' hyperthyroidism. TCR beta CDR3 regions were amplified from RNA transcripts. HTBI-primed first-round RT-PCR preceded second-round multiplex PCR. TCRdb analysed the multiplex PCR reads with MiXCR anew, one entry per CDR3 protein. Of just over 400,000 distinct CDR3 sequences listed, 20% to 25% are singletons. Study-level findings and limits: Progression of ophthalmopathy was predicted by the model with about 66% sensitivity and about 72% specificity.

On this clonotype itself: Antigen specificity is unknown.

The length of the CDR3 is 13 residues. The germline V gene encodes CDR1 MNHNS and CDR2 SASEGT. V shed 6 bases and J shed 2 bases, with 10 bases lying between them. This sequence joins TRBV6-1 and TRBJ1-2; D is undetermined. The sequencing input was peripheral blood. The receptor comes from a woman under 30 with stable Graves' hyperthyroidism. This chain's CDR3 is CASRLAKNYGYTF. The CDR3 DNA reads as TGTGCCAGCAGACTTGCGAAAAACTATGGCTACACCTTC.